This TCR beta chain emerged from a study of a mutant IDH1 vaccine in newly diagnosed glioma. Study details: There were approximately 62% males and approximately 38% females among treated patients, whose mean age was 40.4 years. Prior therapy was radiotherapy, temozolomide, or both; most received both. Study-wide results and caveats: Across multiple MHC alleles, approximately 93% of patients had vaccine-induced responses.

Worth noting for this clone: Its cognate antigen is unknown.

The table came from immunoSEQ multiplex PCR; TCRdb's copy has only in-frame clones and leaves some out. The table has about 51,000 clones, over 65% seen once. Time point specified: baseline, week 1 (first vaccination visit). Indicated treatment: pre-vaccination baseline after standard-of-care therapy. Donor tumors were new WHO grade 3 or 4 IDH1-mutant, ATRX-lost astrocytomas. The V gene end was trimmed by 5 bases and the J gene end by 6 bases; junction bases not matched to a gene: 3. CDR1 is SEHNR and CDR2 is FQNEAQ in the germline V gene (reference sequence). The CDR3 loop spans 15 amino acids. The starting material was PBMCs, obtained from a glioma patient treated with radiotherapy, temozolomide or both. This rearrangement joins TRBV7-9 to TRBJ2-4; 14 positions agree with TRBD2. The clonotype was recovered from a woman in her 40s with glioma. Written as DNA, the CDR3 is TGTGCCAGCAGCAGGGGACTAGCGGGAGCAAACATTCAGTACTTC. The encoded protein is CASSRGLAGANIQYF. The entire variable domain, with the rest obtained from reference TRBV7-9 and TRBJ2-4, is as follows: DTGVSQNPRHKITKRGQNVTFRCDPISEHNRLYWYRQTLGQGPEFLTYFQNEAQLEKSRLLSDRFSAERPKGSFSTLEIQRTEQGDSAMYLCASSRGLAGANIQYFGAGTRLSVL.